Below, one TCR beta chain is given with its context. Its antigen is not identified. The sample originates from a study of blood T cells in healthy people across ages. Study-level points and caveats: It was found that TCR beta diversity correlated strongly with the percentage of naive T cells.

PCR was performed a second time for about 7 to 12 cycles using a sample-barcoded 5' primer and a J-beta primer mix. One entry per CDR3 protein, called by TCRdb with MiXCR from the 5' RACE reads. The profile shows about 780,000 distinct CDR3 sequences, about 59% of them singletons. Germline V gene data show CDR1 as LGHDT and CDR2 as YNNKEL (reference sequence). The CDR3 loop spans 13 amino acids. Trimming pared 0 bases from V and 6 bases from J, leaving 7 bases between. The receptor was derived from a man between 25 and 39 years old in good health. Sequencing was carried out using blood. This rearrangement joins TRBV3-1 to TRBJ2-3; D remains ambiguous. The CDR3 DNA is TGTGCCAGCAGCCAAGATTTAAGGGATACGCAGTATTTT. Encoded protein: CASSQDLRDTQYF.